This T cell receptor beta chain was sequenced during a study of radiotherapy plus CTLA-4 blockade in lung cancer. As for the study in general: Disease control was seen in roughly 30% of patients, objective responses in roughly 19%.

Assay: immunoSEQ multiplex PCR; the TCRdb copy retains only in-frame clones and omits some. The sample yields approximately 100,000 clones, 75% to 90% seen once. The CDR3 runs 14 residues. V gave up 1 base and J gave up 6 bases; unmatched junction bases: 3. Germline CDR1 reads SEHNR; CDR2 reads FQNEAQ (reference sequence). Lung cancer patients with chemo-refractory metastatic non-small-cell disease were given focal radiation plus CTLA-4 blockade with ipilimumab. Findings and caveats of the study: In blood, after radiotherapy plus ipilimumab, tumor-derived TCR clones expanded. Reported findings show early blood T cell clone dynamics, with interferon-beta, best predicted response.

As concerns this clone: Its specificity is unknown.

The TCR was taken from a human donor with non-small cell lung cancer who had a partial response to radiotherapy plus ipilimumab. The sequencing used peripheral blood, collected from a patient treated with radiotherapy plus ipilimumab. The rearrangement uses TRBV7-9 and TRBJ2-7, with 10 bases fitting TRBD2. As DNA, the CDR3 is TGTGCCAGCAGCTTAGAGAGCGGGAGGGGCGAGCAGTACTTC. Its translation is CASSLESGRGEQYF.